These 20 T cell receptor beta chains came from one sample sequenced in a study of T cells after somatic rescue of genetic block. Libraries were prepared by immunoSEQ multiplex PCR; TCRdb keeps only in-frame clonotypes and omits some of them. The table records tens of thousands of clones, roughly 96% of them present only once. Sequencing was done on a sample of peripheral blood mononuclear cells (PBMCs). The receptors originated from a child younger than two.

V usage is TRBV5-1 and J usage is TRBJ2-7; tentatively, D is TRBD1 (5 bases). Trimming stripped 4 bases from V and 7 bases from J, with 9 bases between. The V gene's germline CDR1 is SGHRS and CDR2 YFSETQ. CDR3 length equals 11 residues. The CDR3 nucleotides are TGCGCCAGCAGCCGAGCAGGGGAGCAGTACTTC. Amino acid sequence: CASSRAGEQYF.

The chain uses TRBV7-9 and TRBJ2-5; TRBD2 agrees at 9 bases. The V and J ends lost 4 bases and 5 bases, in that order; junction bases with no gene match: 8. CDR1 SEHNR and CDR2 FQNEAQ come from the germline V gene (reference sequence). The length of the CDR3 is 15 residues. The CDR3 region is CASSWGLAGHETQYF. The CDR3 coding sequence is TGTGCCAGCAGCTGGGGGCTAGCGGGACACGAGACCCAGTACTTC. Together with reference TRBV7-9 and TRBJ2-5, the CDR3 gives the full variable domain: DTGVSQNPRHKITKRGQNVTFRCDPISEHNRLYWYRQTLGQGPEFLTYFQNEAQLEKSRLLSDRFSAERPKGSFSTLEIQRTEQGDSAMYLCASSWGLAGHETQYFGPGTRLLVL.

This chain uses TRBV4-3 with TRBJ2-5; D might be TRBD2 (6 bases). Between the trimmed V and J ends, which lost 0 bases and 5 bases, there was a span of 7 bases. The germline gives CDR1 LGHNA, CDR2 YSLEER. The CDR3 extends over 13 amino acids. The CDR3 nucleotides read TGCGCCAGCAGCCAAGATGGAGGGGAGACCCAGTACTTC. This codes for CASSQDGGETQYF.

The chain has TRBV4-2 and TRBJ1-2; a possible D gene is TRBD1 (5 bases). Germline CDR1 and CDR2: LGHNA and YNFKEQ. This CDR3 region has 18 residues. Trimming took 5 bases from V and 0 from J, leaving 22 bases between them. CDR3 nucleotide sequence: TGTGCCAGCAGCTTGTATAAAGGGGCCTACCTGACTAACTATGGCTACACCTTC. Its protein is CASSLYKGAYLTNYGYTF.

This sequence joins TRBV21-1 and TRBJ2-7; no check of the table's D call, TRBD2, against the DNA was made. TRBV21-1 is shown as a pseudogene. The CDR3 totals 15 residues. The CDR3 loop is CASSTRREGSYEQYF. CDR3 DNA sequence: TGTGCCAGCAGCACCCGCAGGGAGGGGTCGTACGAGCAGTACTTC.

The J gene is TRBJ2-7, the V gene TRBV6-5; D is perhaps TRBD2 (7 bases). The germline CDR1 and CDR2 sequences are MNHEY and SVGAGI. Trimming left V 4 bases short and J 12 bases short, with 16 bases between. The CDR3 contains 12 residues. The CDR3 DNA reads TGTGCCAGCAGTTCCGTCGCGGGGGCGGTGTACTTC. Translating gives CASSSVAGAVYF.

This sequence joins TRBV7-9 and TRBJ1-2; 8 positions match TRBD1. The CDR3 runs to 13 residues. V was pared by 7 bases and J by 6 bases, with 7 bases of the junction left unmatched. Looked up from germline, CDR1 is SEHNR and CDR2 is FQNEAQ (reference sequence). The CDR3 here is CASTVTGEHGYTF. The CDR3 bases are TGTGCCAGCACTGTGACAGGGGAGCATGGCTACACCTTC.

The V call is TRBV10-3, the J call TRBJ2-3, with D unresolved. This CDR3 region has 11 residues. Trimming pared 4 bases from V and 1 base from J, leaving 0 bases between. Germline loops: CDR1 ENHRY, CDR2 SYGVKD. The CDR3 nucleotides read TGTGCCATCAGTGGCACAGATACGCAGTATTTT. Translated: CAISGTDTQYF.

The gene calls are TRBV10-3 and TRBJ1-2, with 7 bases matching TRBD1. Per germline, CDR1 ENHRY and CDR2 SYGVKD. This CDR3 spans 13 amino acids. The V segment lost 2 bases and the J segment 6 bases; nucleotides outside the gene matches: 3. CDR3 in amino acids: CAISEIQGDGYTF. DNA of the CDR3: TGTGCCATCAGTGAGATCCAGGGGGATGGCTACACCTTC.

This clone was observed once. The genes are TRBV5-1 and TRBJ2-7; D unresolved. Germline loops: CDR1 SGHRS, CDR2 YFSETQ. V lost 0 bases and J lost 3, with 10 bases in between. The CDR3 loop spans 14 amino acids. Here the CDR3 reads CASSLGGEGYEQYF. The CDR3 DNA is TGCGCCAGCAGCTTGGGTGGGGAAGGCTACGAGCAGTACTTC.

The chain links TRBV27 to TRBJ1-2; no definite D call. Germline V gene sequence: CDR1 MNHEY, CDR2 SMNVEV (reference sequence). This CDR3 region has 13 residues. V was trimmed by 5 bases and J by 2 bases, leaving 9 bases between them. CDR3 nucleotides: TGTGCCAGCAGTATTCGGCAAAACTATGGCTACACCTTC. Amino acids: CASSIRQNYGYTF.

The gene calls are TRBV11-2 and TRBJ2-2; D gene ambiguous. The CDR3 length is 11 residues. V was pared by 5 bases and J by 6 bases, with 4 bases between. Germline CDR1 reads SGHAT; CDR2 reads FQNNGV. CDR3 protein: CASSQSGELFF. DNA of the CDR3: TGTGCCAGCAGCCAATCCGGGGAGCTGTTTTTT.

This chain uses TRBV28 with TRBJ2-2; tentative D call: TRBD1 (6 bases). V was cut by 3 bases and J by 1 base, with 6 bases left in between. The CDR3 consists of 14 residues. CDR1 and CDR2 from the germline V gene are MDHEN and SYDVKM. The CDR3 loop reads CASSLGQNTGELFF. In nucleotides, the CDR3 is TGTGCCAGCAGTTTGGGACAGAACACCGGGGAGCTGTTTTTT.

J is TRBJ2-3 and V is TRBV10-3, with a tentative D call TRBD1 (6 bases). The CDR3 sequence is 15 residues long. Germline-derived CDR1 and CDR2 are ENHRY and SYGVKD. V was clipped by 2 bases and J by 0 bases, with 9 bases between them. The CDR3 sequence: CAISERDTSTDTQYF. CDR3 bases: TGTGCCATCAGTGAGCGGGACACGAGCACAGATACGCAGTATTTT.

The chain recombines TRBV6-6 with TRBJ1-2; D is unclear. The CDR3 totals 14 residues. Trimming removed 5 bases at V and 4 bases at J, with 14 bases between. The V gene's germline CDR1 is MNHNY and CDR2 SVGAGI (reference sequence). CDR3 coding DNA: TGTGCCAGCAGTACCCTAGGAGGGCGCTATGGCTACACCTTC. Its translation is CASSTLGGRYGYTF.

The chain combines TRBV27 with TRBJ2-1; the D gene is possibly TRBD2 (5 bases). The CDR3 has 13 residues. The V and J ends lost 3 bases and 4 bases respectively, with 7 bases between them. Germline CDR1 and CDR2: MNHEY and SMNVEV (reference sequence). CDR3 in amino acids: CASSLRGYNEQFF. The CDR3 DNA reads TGTGCCAGCAGTTTGAGAGGGTACAATGAGCAGTTCTTC.

The chain carries TRBV13 and TRBJ1-1; D might be TRBD1 (5 bases). CDR1 and CDR2 (germline): PRHDT, FYEKMQ (reference sequence). The germline V and J ends were trimmed by 5 bases and 1 base, with 17 bases remaining between them. The CDR3 is made up of 16 amino acids. The CDR3 region has the DNA TGTGCCAGCAGCCCCTCTGGGAGGGGTTGGAACACTGAAGCTTTCTTT. It encodes CASSPSGRGWNTEAFF.

For the CDR3, the DNA is TGTGCCACCAGCAGAGACAGGGGGTTAAATCGCGAGCAGTACTTC. Residues: CATSRDRGLNREQYF. The J gene is TRBJ2-7, the V gene TRBV15; 7 nucleotides line up with TRBD1. Trimming removed 0 bases from V and 6 bases from J; junction bases left unmatched: 8. The germline V gene encodes CDR1 LNHNV and CDR2 YYDKDF (reference sequence). CDR3 length: 15 residues.

In DNA form, the CDR3 reads TGTGCCAGCAGCTTATCGATGGGGCCAGGAAACACCATATATTTT. Amino acid sequence: CASSLSMGPGNTIYF. The chain links TRBV7-2 to TRBJ1-3; D is possibly TRBD1 (5 bases). The ends were cut back, 2 bases at V and 4 bases at J, with 12 bases in the middle. Germline V gene data show CDR1 as SGHTA and CDR2 as FQGNSA. The length of the CDR3 is 15 residues. Supplemented by reference TRBV7-2 and TRBJ1-3, the full variable domain reads GAGVSQSPSNKVTEKGKDVELRCDPISGHTALYWYRQSLGQGLEFLIYFQGNSAPDKSGLPSDRFSAERTGGSVSTLTIQRTQQEDSAVYLCASSLSMGPGNTIYFGEGSWLTVV.

The chain combines TRBV4-1 with TRBJ1-5, with a possible D match to TRBD1 (5 bases). CDR3 length: 15 residues. Germline V CDR1 and CDR2: MGHRA, YSYEKL. Trimming cost V 0 bases and J 3 bases, with 9 bases left between them. In DNA form, the CDR3 reads TGCGCCAGCAGCCAAGATAGGGGAGTCAATCAGCCCCAGCATTTT. Its translation: CASSQDRGVNQPQHF.